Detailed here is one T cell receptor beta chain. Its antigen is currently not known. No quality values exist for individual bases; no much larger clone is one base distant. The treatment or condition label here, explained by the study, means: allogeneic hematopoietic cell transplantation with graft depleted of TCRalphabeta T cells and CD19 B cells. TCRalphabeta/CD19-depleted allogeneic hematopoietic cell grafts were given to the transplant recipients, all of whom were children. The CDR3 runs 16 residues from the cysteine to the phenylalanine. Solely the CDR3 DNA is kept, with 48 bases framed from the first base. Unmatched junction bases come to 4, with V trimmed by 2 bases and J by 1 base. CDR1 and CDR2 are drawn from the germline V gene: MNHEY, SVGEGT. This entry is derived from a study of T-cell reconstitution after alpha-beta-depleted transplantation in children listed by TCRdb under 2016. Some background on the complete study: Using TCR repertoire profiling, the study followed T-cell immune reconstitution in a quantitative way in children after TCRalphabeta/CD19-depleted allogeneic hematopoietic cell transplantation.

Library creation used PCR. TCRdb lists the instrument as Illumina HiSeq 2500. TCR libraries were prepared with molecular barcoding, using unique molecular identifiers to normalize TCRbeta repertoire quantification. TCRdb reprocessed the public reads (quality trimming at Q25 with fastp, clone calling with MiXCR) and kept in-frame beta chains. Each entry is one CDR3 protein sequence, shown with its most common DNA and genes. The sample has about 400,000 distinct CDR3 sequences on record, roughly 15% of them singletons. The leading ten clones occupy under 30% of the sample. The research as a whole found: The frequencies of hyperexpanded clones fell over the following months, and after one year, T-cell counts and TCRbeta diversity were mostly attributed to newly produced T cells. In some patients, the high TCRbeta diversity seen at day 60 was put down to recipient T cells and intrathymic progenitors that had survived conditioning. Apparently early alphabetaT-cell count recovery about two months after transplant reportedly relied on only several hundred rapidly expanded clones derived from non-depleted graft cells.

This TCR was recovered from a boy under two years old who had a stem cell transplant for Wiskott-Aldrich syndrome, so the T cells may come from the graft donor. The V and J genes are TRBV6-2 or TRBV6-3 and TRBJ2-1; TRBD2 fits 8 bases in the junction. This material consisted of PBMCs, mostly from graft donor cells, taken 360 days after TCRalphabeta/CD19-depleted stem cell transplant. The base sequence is TGTGCCAGCAGTTACGCAGCTAGCGGGTCCTACAATGAGCAGTTCTTC. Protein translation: CASSYAASGSYNEQFF.